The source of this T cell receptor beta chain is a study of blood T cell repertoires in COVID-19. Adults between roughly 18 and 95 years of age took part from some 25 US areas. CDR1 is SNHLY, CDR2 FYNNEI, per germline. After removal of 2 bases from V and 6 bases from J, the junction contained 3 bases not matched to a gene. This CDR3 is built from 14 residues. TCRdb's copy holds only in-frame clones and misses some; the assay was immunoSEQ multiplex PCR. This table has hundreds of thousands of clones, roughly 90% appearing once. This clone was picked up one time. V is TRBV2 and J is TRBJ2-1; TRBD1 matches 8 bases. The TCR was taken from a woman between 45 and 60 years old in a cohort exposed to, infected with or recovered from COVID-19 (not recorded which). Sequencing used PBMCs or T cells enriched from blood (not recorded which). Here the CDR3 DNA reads TGTGCCAGCAGTGAATTGACAGGGGTCAATGAGCAGTTCTTC. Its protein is CASSELTGVNEQFF.